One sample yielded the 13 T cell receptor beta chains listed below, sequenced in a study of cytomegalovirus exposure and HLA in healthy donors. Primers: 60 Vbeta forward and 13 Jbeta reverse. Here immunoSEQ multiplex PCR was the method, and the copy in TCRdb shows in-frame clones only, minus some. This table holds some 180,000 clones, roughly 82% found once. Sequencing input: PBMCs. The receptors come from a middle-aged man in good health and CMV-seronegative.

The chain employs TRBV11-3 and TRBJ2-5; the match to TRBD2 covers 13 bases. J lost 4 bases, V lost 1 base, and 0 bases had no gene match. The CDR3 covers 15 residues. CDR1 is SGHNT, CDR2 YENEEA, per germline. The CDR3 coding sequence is TGTGCCAGCAGCTTAGGACTAGCGGGGGGAGAGACCCAGTACTTC. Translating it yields CASSLGLAGGETQYF.

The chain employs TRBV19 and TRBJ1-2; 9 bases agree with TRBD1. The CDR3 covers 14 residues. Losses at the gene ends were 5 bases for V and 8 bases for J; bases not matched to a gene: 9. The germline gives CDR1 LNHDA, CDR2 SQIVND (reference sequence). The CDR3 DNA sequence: TGTGCCAGTAGTTACAGGGGGCTAGAAGGAGGCTACACCTTC. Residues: CASSYRGLEGGYTF.

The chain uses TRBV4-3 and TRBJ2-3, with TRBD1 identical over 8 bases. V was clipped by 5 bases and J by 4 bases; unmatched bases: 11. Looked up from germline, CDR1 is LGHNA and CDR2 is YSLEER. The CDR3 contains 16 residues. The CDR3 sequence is CASSTRTDRVPDTQYF. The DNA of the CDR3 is TGCGCCAGCAGCACGCGGACGGACAGGGTCCCAGATACGCAGTATTTT.

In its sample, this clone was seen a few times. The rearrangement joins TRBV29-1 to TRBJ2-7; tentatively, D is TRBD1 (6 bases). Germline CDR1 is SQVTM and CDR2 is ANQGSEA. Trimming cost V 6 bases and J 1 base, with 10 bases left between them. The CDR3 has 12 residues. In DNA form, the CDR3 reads TGCAGCGTGGCGACAGGATCCTACGAGCAGTACTTC. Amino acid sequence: CSVATGSYEQYF.

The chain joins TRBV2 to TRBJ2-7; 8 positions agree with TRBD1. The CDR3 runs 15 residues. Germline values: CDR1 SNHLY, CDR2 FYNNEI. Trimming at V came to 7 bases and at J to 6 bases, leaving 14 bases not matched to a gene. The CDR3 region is CASTITGGRTGEQYF. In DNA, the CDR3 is TGTGCCAGCACCATAACAGGGGGTCGAACGGGCGAGCAGTACTTC.

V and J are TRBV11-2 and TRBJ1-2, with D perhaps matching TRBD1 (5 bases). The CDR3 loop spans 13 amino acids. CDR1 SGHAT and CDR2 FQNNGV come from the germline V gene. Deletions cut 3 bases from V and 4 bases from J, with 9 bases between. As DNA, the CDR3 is TGTGCCAGCAGCTTCTCAGGGTCCTATGGCTACACCTTC. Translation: CASSFSGSYGYTF. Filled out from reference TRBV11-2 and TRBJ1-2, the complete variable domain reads EAGVAQSPRYKIIEKRQSVAFWCNPISGHATLYWYQQILGQGPKLLIQFQNNGVVDDSQLPKDRFSAERLKGVDSTLKIQPAKLEDSAVYLCASSFSGSYGYTFGSGTRLTVV.

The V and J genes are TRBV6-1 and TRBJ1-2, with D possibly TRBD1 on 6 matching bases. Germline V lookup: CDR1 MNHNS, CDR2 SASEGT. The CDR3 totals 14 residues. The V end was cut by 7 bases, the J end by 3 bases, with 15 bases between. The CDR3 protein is CASKERGLDYGYTF. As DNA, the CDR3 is TGTGCCAGCAAGGAAAGGGGGTTAGACTATGGCTACACCTTC.

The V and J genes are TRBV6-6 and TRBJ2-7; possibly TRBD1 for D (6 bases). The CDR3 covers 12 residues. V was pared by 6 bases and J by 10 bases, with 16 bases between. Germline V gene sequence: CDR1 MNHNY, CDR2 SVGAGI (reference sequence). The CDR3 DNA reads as TGTGCCAGCAGCCAGCGACAGGATGTTCAGTACTTC. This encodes CASSQRQDVQYF.

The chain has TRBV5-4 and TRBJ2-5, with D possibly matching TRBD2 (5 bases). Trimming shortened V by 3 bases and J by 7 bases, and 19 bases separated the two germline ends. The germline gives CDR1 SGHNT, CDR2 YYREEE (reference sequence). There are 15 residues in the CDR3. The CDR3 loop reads CASSSGERAAGTQYF. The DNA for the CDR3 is TGTGCCAGCAGCTCCGGAGAAAGAGCGGCGGGGACCCAGTACTTC.

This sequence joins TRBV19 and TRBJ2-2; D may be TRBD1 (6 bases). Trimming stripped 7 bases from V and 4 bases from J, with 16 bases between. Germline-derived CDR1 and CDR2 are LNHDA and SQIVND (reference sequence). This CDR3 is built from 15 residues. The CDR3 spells CASISGTRGTGELFF. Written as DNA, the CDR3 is TGTGCCAGTATTTCCGGGACAAGGGGCACCGGGGAGCTGTTTTTT.

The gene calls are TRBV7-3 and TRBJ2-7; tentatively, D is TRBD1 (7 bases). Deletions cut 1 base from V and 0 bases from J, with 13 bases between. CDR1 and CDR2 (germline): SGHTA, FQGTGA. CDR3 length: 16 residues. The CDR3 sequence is CASSLRGDSDSYEQYF. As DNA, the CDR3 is TGTGCCAGCAGCTTAAGGGGGGACAGTGACTCCTACGAGCAGTACTTC.

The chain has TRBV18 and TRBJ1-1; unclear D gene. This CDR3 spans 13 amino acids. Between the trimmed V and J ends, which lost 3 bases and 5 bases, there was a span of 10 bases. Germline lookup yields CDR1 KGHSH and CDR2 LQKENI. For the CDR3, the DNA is TGTGCCAGCTCACCCGATGGGAGGACTGAAGCTTTCTTT. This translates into CASSPDGRTEAFF. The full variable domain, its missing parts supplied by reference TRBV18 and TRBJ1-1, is NAGVMQNPRHLVRRRGQEARLRCSPMKGHSHVYWYRQLPEEGLKFMVYLQKENIIDESGMPKERFSAEFPKEGPSILRIQQVVRGDSAAYFCASSPDGRTEAFFGQGTRLTVV.

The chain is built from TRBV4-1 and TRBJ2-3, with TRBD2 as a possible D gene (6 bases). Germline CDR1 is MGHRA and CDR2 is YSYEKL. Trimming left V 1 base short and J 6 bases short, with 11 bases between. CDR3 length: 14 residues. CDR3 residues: CASSQGREWDTQYF. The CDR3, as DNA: TGCGCCAGCAGCCAAGGGAGGGAATGGGATACGCAGTATTTT.